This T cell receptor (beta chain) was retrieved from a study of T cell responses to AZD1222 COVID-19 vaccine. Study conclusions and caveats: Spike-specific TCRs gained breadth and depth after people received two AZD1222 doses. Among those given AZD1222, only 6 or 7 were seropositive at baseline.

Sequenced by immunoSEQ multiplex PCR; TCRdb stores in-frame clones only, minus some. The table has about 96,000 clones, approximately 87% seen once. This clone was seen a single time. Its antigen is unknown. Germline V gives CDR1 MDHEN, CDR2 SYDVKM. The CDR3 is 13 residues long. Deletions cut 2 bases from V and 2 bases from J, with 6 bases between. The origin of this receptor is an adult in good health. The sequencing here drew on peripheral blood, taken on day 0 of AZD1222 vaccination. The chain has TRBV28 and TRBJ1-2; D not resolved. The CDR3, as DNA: TGTGCCAGCAGTTTAAGCAAGAACTATGGCTACACCTTC. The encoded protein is CASSLSKNYGYTF.